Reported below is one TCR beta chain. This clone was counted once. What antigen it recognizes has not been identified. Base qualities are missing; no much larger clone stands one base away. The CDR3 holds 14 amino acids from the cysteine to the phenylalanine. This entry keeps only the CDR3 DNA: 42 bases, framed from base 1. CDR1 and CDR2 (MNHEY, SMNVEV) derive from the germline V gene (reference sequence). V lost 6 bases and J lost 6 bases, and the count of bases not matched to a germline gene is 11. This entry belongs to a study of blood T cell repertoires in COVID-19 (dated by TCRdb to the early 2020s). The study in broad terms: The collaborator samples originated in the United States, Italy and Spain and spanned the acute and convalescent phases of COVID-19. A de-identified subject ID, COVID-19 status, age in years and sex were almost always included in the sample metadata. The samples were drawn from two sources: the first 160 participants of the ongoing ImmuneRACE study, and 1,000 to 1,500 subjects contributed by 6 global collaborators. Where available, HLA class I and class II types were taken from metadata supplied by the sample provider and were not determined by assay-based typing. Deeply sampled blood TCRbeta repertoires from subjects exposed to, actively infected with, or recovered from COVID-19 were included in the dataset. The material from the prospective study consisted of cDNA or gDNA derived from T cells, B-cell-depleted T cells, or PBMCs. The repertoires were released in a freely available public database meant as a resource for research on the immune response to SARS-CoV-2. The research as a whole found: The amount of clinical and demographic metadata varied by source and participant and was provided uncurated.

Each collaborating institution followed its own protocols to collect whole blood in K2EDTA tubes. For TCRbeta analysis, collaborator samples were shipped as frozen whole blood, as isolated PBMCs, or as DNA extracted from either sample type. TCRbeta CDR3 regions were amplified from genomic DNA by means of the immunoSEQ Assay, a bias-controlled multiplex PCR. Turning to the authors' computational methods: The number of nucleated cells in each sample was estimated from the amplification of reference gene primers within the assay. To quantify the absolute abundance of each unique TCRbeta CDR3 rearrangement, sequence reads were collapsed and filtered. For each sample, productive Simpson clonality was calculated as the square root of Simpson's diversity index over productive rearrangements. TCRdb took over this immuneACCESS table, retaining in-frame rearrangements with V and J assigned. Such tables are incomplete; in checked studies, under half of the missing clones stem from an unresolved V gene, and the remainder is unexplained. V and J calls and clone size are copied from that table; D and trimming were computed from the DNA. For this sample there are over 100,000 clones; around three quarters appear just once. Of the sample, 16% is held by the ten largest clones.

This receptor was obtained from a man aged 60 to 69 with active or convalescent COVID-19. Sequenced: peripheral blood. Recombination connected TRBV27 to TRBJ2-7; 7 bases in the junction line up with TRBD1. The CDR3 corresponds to CASRSFISGGEQYF. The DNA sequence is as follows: TGTGCCAGCAGATCCTTTATTTCAGGGGGCGAGCAGTACTTC.